The clone carrying this TCR beta chain was observed many times. Its antigen is unidentified. Time point of the sample: newly diagnosed GD, antithyroid drugs for less than 3 months. Preparation of the TCR library used RNA extracted from PBMCs. The CDR3 runs to 15 residues. The germline V and J ends were trimmed by 1 base and 5 bases, with 17 bases remaining between them. Germline-derived CDR1 and CDR2 are DFQATT and SNEGSKA (reference sequence). This sample was included in a study of regulatory T cells in long-lasting Graves disease. Notes on the study in general: Public clonotype sharing was higher in persistent than newly diagnosed patients.

Assembly of TCR beta libraries relied on iRepertoire HTBI primers together with Arm-PCR of CDR3 regions. TCRdb used MiXCR to reprocess the multiplex PCR reads, holding one entry per CDR3 protein. The table records 450,000 to 600,000 distinct CDR3 sequences, approximately 12% of them present only once. These data also formed part of another study, on T cells in Graves' hyperthyroidism and ophthalmopathy. As that study records: Participants, patients aged 18 to 65, had newly diagnosed hyperthyroidism with a duration under 2 months.

Sequencing was performed on peripheral blood mononuclear cells (PBMCs), taken at new diagnosis, from a patient treated with antithyroid drugs. This chain uses TRBV20-1 with TRBJ2-5; D gene unclear. This TCR came from a man aged 25-40 years with Graves disease. DNA for the CDR3: TGCAGTGCTAGAGCTGCGGTTCGGATATCGGAGACCCAGTACTTC. Translation gives CSARAAVRISETQYF.